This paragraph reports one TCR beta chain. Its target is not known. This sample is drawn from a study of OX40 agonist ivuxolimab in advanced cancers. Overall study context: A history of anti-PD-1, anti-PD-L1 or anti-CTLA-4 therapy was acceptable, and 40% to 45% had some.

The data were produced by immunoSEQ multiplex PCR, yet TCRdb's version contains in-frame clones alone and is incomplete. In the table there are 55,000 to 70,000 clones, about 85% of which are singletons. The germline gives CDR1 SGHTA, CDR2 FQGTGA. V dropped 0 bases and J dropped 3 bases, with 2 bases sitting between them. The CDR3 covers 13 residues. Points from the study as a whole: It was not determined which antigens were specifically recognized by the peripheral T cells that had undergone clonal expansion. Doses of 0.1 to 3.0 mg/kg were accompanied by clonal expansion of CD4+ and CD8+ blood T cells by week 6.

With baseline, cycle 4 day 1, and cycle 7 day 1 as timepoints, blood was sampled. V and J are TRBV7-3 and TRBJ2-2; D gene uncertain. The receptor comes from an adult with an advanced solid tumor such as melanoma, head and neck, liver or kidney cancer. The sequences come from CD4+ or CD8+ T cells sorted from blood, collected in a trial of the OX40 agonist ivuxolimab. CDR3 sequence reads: CASSLTYTGELFF. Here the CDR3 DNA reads TGTGCCAGCAGCTTAACGTACACCGGGGAGCTGTTTTTT.